This T cell receptor beta chain appears in the sequencing data of a study of cytomegalovirus exposure and HLA in healthy donors. Overall study results and limits: V- and J-gene trimming of TCR beta was linked (in a later analysis) to a missense DCLRE1C variant. Accurate HLA-A and HLA-B prediction from TCR beta sequences was reported for most subjects.

60 Vbeta and 13 Jbeta primers were used in PCR. Sequenced by immunoSEQ multiplex PCR; TCRdb stores in-frame clones only, minus some. The sample yields about 90,000 clones, 67% seen once. Everyone who donated was a healthy bone marrow donor. Germline CDR1 and CDR2: SGHNT and YYREEE (reference sequence). Trimming pared 3 bases from V and 4 bases from J, leaving 16 bases between. The CDR3 runs 16 residues. In the case of this clone: What it binds is unknown.

The source is a man aged 25-45 years in good health and CMV-seronegative. The chain is built from TRBV5-4 and TRBJ2-2, with a tentative D call TRBD1 (6 bases). Sequencing input: PBMCs. CDR3 residues: CASSSRQEAFTGELFF. The DNA of the CDR3 is TGTGCCAGCAGCTCACGACAGGAGGCGTTCACCGGGGAGCTGTTTTTT.